The 32 T cell receptor beta chains below come from one sample, sequenced in a study of shared clonotypes between healthy human individuals. CD45RO-negative cells were positively selected for CCR7, leaving out terminally differentiated effector memory CD45RA+ cells. The assay was immunoSEQ multiplex PCR, and TCRdb's table has in-frame clones only and misses some. The sample includes some 2,100,000 clones, 90% to 95% of them seen just once. Sample: naive CD8+ T cells from PBMCs. The receptors derive from a man in his late teens or twenties in good health. Some clones in this sample may be carry-over from other donors' samples.

The chain combines TRBV9 with TRBJ2-6; D may be TRBD1 (6 bases). The CDR3 covers 18 residues. Germline assignment: CDR1 SGDLS and CDR2 YYNGEE. Trimming took 5 bases from V and 0 from J, leaving 18 bases between them. The CDR3 sequence: CASSATRGHNSGANVLTF. CDR3 sequence (DNA): TGTGCCAGCAGTGCCACCAGGGGTCATAACTCTGGGGCCAACGTCCTGACTTTC.

The V gene is TRBV28, the J gene TRBJ1-3; perhaps TRBD1 as D (5 bases). CDR1 MDHEN and CDR2 SYDVKM come from the germline V gene. Trimming removed 1 base at V and 2 bases at J, with 15 bases between. The CDR3 is 17 amino acids. The CDR3 spells CASSLLPGLRPGNTIYF. The CDR3 DNA reads TGTGCCAGCAGTTTATTGCCAGGGCTCCGTCCTGGAAACACCATATATTTT.

The genes are TRBV7-9 and TRBJ2-5; D remains ambiguous. CDR1 is SEHNR and CDR2 is FQNEAQ in the germline V gene (reference sequence). The CDR3 is 14 amino acids. V gave up 5 bases and J gave up 7 bases, with 17 bases separating them. CDR3 coding DNA: TGTGCCAGCAGCCCCCGTTGGCTGTCCTGGACCCAGTACTTC. It is translated as CASSPRWLSWTQYF.

V gene TRBV7-6 combines with J gene TRBJ2-5, with TRBD2 as a possible D gene (5 bases). V was clipped by 4 bases and J by 5 bases, with 14 bases between them. This CDR3 has 14 amino acids. The germline V gene has CDR1 SGHVS and CDR2 FNYEAQ. CDR3 loop: CASSSLDREETQYF. The CDR3 region has the DNA TGTGCCAGCAGCTCACTAGATCGCGAGGAGACCCAGTACTTC. Complete variable domain (other parts from reference TRBV7-6 and TRBJ2-5): GAGVSQSPRYKVTKRGQDVALRCDPISGHVSLYWYRQALGQGPEFLTYFNYEAQQDKSGLPNDRFSAERPEGSISTLTIQRTEQRDSAMYRCASSSLDREETQYFGPGTRLLVL.

V is TRBV29-1 and J is TRBJ2-7; the match to TRBD2 covers 9 bases. The ends lost 2 bases at V and 4 bases at J; junction bases unmatched: 6. There are 14 residues in the CDR3. Looked up from germline, CDR1 is SQVTM and CDR2 is ANQGSEA. CDR3 amino acids: CSVEWYSGSYEQYF. The DNA of the CDR3 is TGCAGCGTTGAATGGTATAGCGGGAGTTACGAGCAGTACTTC.

This rearrangement joins TRBV7-9 to TRBJ2-1, with 8 positions matching TRBD2. This CDR3 has 15 amino acids. CDR1 and CDR2 (germline): SEHNR, FQNEAQ (reference sequence). V was pared by 4 bases and J by 3 bases, with 5 bases of the junction left unmatched. Here the CDR3 reads CASSSSGGNYNEQFF. The CDR3 nucleotides read TGTGCCAGCAGCTCAAGCGGGGGAAACTACAATGAGCAGTTCTTC.

The chain combines TRBV11-2 with TRBJ2-7; TRBD2 might be the D (5 bases). This CDR3 spans 12 amino acids. V was clipped by 2 bases and J by 4 bases, with 6 bases between them. Germline V gives CDR1 SGHAT, CDR2 FQNNGV. The CDR3 DNA follows: TGTGCCAGCAGCTTATGGGAGTACGAGCAGTACTTC. Amino acids: CASSLWEYEQYF.

The V gene is TRBV9, the J gene TRBJ2-3, with D possibly being TRBD2 (5 bases). Trimming shortened V by 2 bases and J by 8 bases, and 18 bases separated the two germline ends. The germline CDR1 and CDR2 sequences are SGDLS and YYNGEE. This CDR3 has 15 amino acids. CDR3 nucleotide sequence: TGTGCCAGCAGCGTTGAGGGTATGACCTTGGGTACGCAGTATTTT. As protein: CASSVEGMTLGTQYF.

This clone was counted between two and nine times. The chain joins TRBV4-1 to TRBJ1-1; 9 positions match TRBD1. V trimming: 4 bases; J trimming: 4 bases; junction bases outside the gene matches: 4. CDR3 length: 14 residues. The germline V gene has CDR1 MGHRA and CDR2 YSYEKL. CDR3 residues: CASSPGTGITEAFF. Written as DNA, the CDR3 is TGCGCCAGCAGCCCCGGGACAGGGATCACTGAAGCTTTCTTT.

The J gene is TRBJ1-5, the V gene TRBV28, with a possible D match to TRBD1 (6 bases). From germline, CDR1 is MDHEN and CDR2 SYDVKM. V was pared by 3 bases and J by 3 bases, with 15 bases between. The CDR3 spans 16 residues. CDR3 bases: TGTGCCAGCAGTTTTAGGGGGTCCCATTCCAATCAGCCCCAGCATTTT. This codes for CASSFRGSHSNQPQHF.

The chain has TRBV28 and TRBJ1-5; D gene ambiguous. Per germline, CDR1 MDHEN and CDR2 SYDVKM. V lost 4 bases to trimming and J lost 0 bases, with 16 bases between them. This CDR3 spans 17 amino acids. The CDR3 is CASSSGRNLGSNQPQHF. The DNA of the CDR3 is TGTGCCAGCAGTTCTGGGCGGAACCTGGGTAGCAATCAGCCCCAGCATTTT.

V gene TRBV7-6 combines with J gene TRBJ2-3; 12 nucleotides match TRBD2. V dropped 5 bases and J dropped 3; count of bases not matched to a gene: 15. The CDR3 totals 19 residues. Germline V gives CDR1 SGHVS, CDR2 FNYEAQ. In DNA form, the CDR3 reads TGTGCCAGCAGCCAAACACGACCTAGCGGGAGGGGGAGGACAGATACGCAGTATTTT. The encoded protein is CASSQTRPSGRGRTDTQYF.

This chain uses TRBV7-9 with TRBJ2-7, with 11 bases identical to TRBD2. Trimming took 5 bases from V and 5 from J; bases not matched to a gene: 5. CDR1 and CDR2 (germline): SEHNR, FQNEAQ (reference sequence). The CDR3 covers 14 residues. In DNA form, the CDR3 reads TGTGCCAGCAGCGGTAGCGGGAGGGTTAACGAGCAGTACTTC. Translation gives CASSGSGRVNEQYF.

The chain is built from TRBV19 and TRBJ2-3; 7 nucleotides align to TRBD2. Germline V gene sequence: CDR1 LNHDA, CDR2 SQIVND (reference sequence). The CDR3 is made up of 17 amino acids. V trimming: 3 bases; J trimming: 2 bases; junction bases outside the gene matches: 11. CDR3 amino acids: CASSIQLALRHTDTQYF. The DNA for the CDR3 is TGTGCCAGTAGTATTCAACTAGCGTTGCGGCACACAGATACGCAGTATTTT.

This rearrangement joins TRBV5-1 to TRBJ1-2, with 7 bases aligning to TRBD1. The CDR3 is 15 amino acids. V lost 7 bases, J lost 3 bases, and 12 bases stayed unmatched. From germline, CDR1 is SGHRS and CDR2 YFSETQ. CDR3 sequence reads: CASQDRPSQDYGYTF. The DNA of the CDR3 is TGCGCCAGCCAGGACAGGCCCTCGCAGGACTATGGCTACACCTTC.

J is TRBJ2-5 and V is TRBV4-3; D is unresolved. V gave up 0 bases and J gave up 0 bases, with 5 bases separating them. This CDR3 is 14 amino acids long. Germline V lookup: CDR1 LGHNA, CDR2 YSLEER. CDR3 residues: CASSQERDQETQYF. The CDR3 DNA follows: TGCGCCAGCAGCCAAGAAAGGGACCAAGAGACCCAGTACTTC.

The V gene is TRBV28, the J gene TRBJ2-7, with TRBD2 matching over 9 bases. Trimming cost V 5 bases and J 7 bases; bases outside gene matches: 9. Germline CDR1 is MDHEN and CDR2 is SYDVKM. There are 14 residues in the CDR3. The CDR3 DNA sequence: TGTGCCAGCAGTCCTAGCGGGAACTCGGGGGAGCAGTACTTC. Its translation is CASSPSGNSGEQYF.

The chain combines TRBV5-4 with TRBJ2-7; TRBD1 aligns across 8 bases. Germline V gene sequence: CDR1 SGHNT, CDR2 YYREEE (reference sequence). The CDR3 sequence is 15 residues long. J lost 4 bases, V lost 0 bases, and 6 bases had no gene match. The CDR3 sequence: CASSLGRTGGYEQYF. The CDR3 DNA is TGTGCCAGCAGCTTGGGGCGCACAGGGGGGTACGAGCAGTACTTC.

The chain couples TRBV29-1 to TRBJ2-2; D is perhaps TRBD1 (5 bases). Trimming cost V 4 bases and J 8 bases, with 8 bases left between them. CDR3 length equals 11 residues. The germline CDR1 and CDR2 sequences are SQVTM and ANQGSEA. The chain's CDR3 is CSVVGLGELFF. The CDR3 DNA reads TGCAGCGTTGTGGGGCTTGGGGAGCTGTTTTTT.

This clone is a singleton in its sample. This CDR3 is CSVVGQGVNQPQHF. As DNA, the CDR3 is TGCAGCGTTGTAGGACAGGGGGTCAATCAGCCCCAGCATTTT. The J gene is TRBJ1-5, the V gene TRBV29-1, with 10 bases fitting TRBD1. This CDR3 has 14 amino acids. Losses at the gene ends were 4 bases for V and 3 bases for J; bases not matched to a gene: 3. Germline values: CDR1 SQVTM, CDR2 ANQGSEA.

J is TRBJ2-2 and V is TRBV14; 7 bases are a match to TRBD1. CDR1 and CDR2 from the germline V gene are SGHDN and FVKESK. CDR3 size: 15 residues. Trimming at V came to 3 bases and at J to 0 bases, leaving 1 base not matched to a gene. The CDR3, as DNA: TGTGCCAGCAGCCACGGGACAGCGAACACCGGGGAGCTGTTTTTT. Its protein product is CASSHGTANTGELFF.

The chain couples TRBV7-9 to TRBJ2-2; 11 positions agree with TRBD2. Trimming removed 4 bases from V and 7 bases from J; junction bases left unmatched: 14. Germline lookup yields CDR1 SEHNR and CDR2 FQNEAQ (reference sequence). CDR3 size: 18 residues. The CDR3, as DNA: TGTGCCAGCAGCTCAGGGCTTTCAGCTAGCGGGAGGTTCGGGGAGCTGTTTTTT. This sequence encodes CASSSGLSASGRFGELFF.

This chain joins TRBV9 and TRBJ2-1; D is possibly TRBD1 (5 bases). The V gene lost 0 bases and the J gene lost 5 bases, with 12 bases spanning the gap. This CDR3 comprises 15 residues. Germline assignment: CDR1 SGDLS and CDR2 YYNGEE. DNA of the CDR3: TGTGCCAGCAGCGTAGAGGGGCGGATAAACAATGAGCAGTTCTTC. Its protein is CASSVEGRINNEQFF.

In this sample, this clone turned up once. V is TRBV7-3 and J is TRBJ2-3; D remains unclear. Germline loops: CDR1 SGHTA, CDR2 FQGTGA. The CDR3 is 13 amino acids. The ends were cut back, 3 bases at V and 2 bases at J, with 6 bases in the middle. The CDR3 loop reads CASSFIHTDTQYF. The CDR3 DNA follows: TGTGCCAGCAGCTTTATCCACACAGATACGCAGTATTTT.

This chain uses TRBV27 with TRBJ2-7; D may be TRBD1 (6 bases). Germline CDR1 and CDR2: MNHEY and SMNVEV (reference sequence). The CDR3 extends over 17 amino acids. Trimming took off 4 bases at V and 2 bases at J, with 21 bases between the two ends. CDR3 residues: CASSSNRAEGTPYEQYF. The CDR3 coding sequence is TGTGCCAGCAGTTCAAACAGGGCTGAGGGGACCCCCTACGAGCAGTACTTC.

The CDR3 DNA sequence: TGTGCCAGCAGCTTAGCGGTCCATAGCAATCAGCCCCAGCATTTT. Translated: CASSLAVHSNQPQHF. J is TRBJ1-5 and V is TRBV7-9, with D unclear. This CDR3 has 15 residues. CDR1 and CDR2 (germline): SEHNR, FQNEAQ (reference sequence). Trimming left V 0 bases short and J 0 bases short, with 6 bases between.

In regard to this clone: This CDR3 is also generated by other DNA sequences in the sample. The chain carries TRBV27 and TRBJ2-2; unclear D gene. The V and J ends lost 4 bases and 0 bases respectively, with 6 bases between them. Germline loops: CDR1 MNHEY, CDR2 SMNVEV (reference sequence). The CDR3 is made up of 14 amino acids. The CDR3 spells CASSSRSNTGELFF. In nucleotides, the CDR3 is TGTGCCAGCAGTTCCCGGTCGAACACCGGGGAGCTGTTTTTT.

Details on this clone: A much larger clone differs by one base, so this may be a read error. V usage is TRBV6-1 and J usage is TRBJ2-7; D remains ambiguous. Deletions cut 6 bases from V and 2 bases from J, with 5 bases between. The CDR3 has 11 residues. Germline lookup yields CDR1 MNHNS and CDR2 SASEGT. CDR3 sequence (DNA): TGTGCCAGCAGCTTCGCCTACGAGCAGTACTTC. Translated, it gives CASSFAYEQYF.

This chain joins TRBV9 and TRBJ1-2; perhaps TRBD1 as D (5 bases). V lost 4 bases and J 6 bases, leaving 10 bases between the germline ends. The CDR3 is 12 residues long. Looked up from germline, CDR1 is SGDLS and CDR2 is YYNGEE. CDR3 in DNA: TGTGCCAGCAGCTCAGGGTTCGATGGCTACACCTTC. This translates into CASSSGFDGYTF.

CDR3 coding DNA: TGTGCCAGCAGCCCCCGTCGTATGCCCTACGAGCAGTACTTC. This codes for CASSPRRMPYEQYF. The V and J genes are TRBV7-6 and TRBJ2-7, with D unresolved. Trimming took off 5 bases at V and 2 bases at J, with 13 bases between the two ends. Germline V gene data show CDR1 as SGHVS and CDR2 as FNYEAQ. The CDR3 spans 14 residues. Full variable domain (rest looked up from reference TRBV7-6 and TRBJ2-7): GAGVSQSPRYKVTKRGQDVALRCDPISGHVSLYWYRQALGQGPEFLTYFNYEAQQDKSGLPNDRFSAERPEGSISTLTIQRTEQRDSAMYRCASSPRRMPYEQYFGPGTRLTVT.

With regard to this clone: The same CDR3 can be traced to other DNA sequences in this sample. The J gene is TRBJ2-7, the V gene TRBV29-1; 10 nucleotides align to TRBD2. This CDR3 is built from 14 residues. CDR1 and CDR2 (germline): SQVTM, ANQGSEA. V lost 3 bases, J lost 1 base, and 3 bases stayed unmatched. The CDR3 region has the DNA TGCAGCGTTGAGAAGCGGGAGGGATCCTACGAGCAGTACTTC. This translates into CSVEKREGSYEQYF.

In its sample, this clone was seen once. The rearrangement uses TRBV19 and TRBJ1-5; the D gene is possibly TRBD1 (5 bases). V was cut by 1 base and J by 1 base, with 8 bases left in between. This CDR3 spans 15 amino acids. Germline values: CDR1 LNHDA, CDR2 SQIVND (reference sequence). This CDR3 is CASSIGDSSNQPQHF. The CDR3 nucleotides are TGTGCCAGTAGTATAGGCGACAGCAGCAATCAGCCCCAGCATTTT.